One T cell receptor (beta chain) is described in this entry. Its cognate antigen is unknown. Trimming shortened V by 3 bases and J by 6 bases, and 10 bases separated the two germline ends. CDR3 length: 12 amino acids. Germline CDR1 SGDLS, CDR2 YYNGEE. The method was immunoSEQ multiplex PCR; TCRdb's version includes in-frame clones alone and lacks a portion of them. Here the sample spans about 55,000 clones, around 88% being singletons. This entry belongs to a study of OX40 agonist ivuxolimab in advanced cancers. For the study at large: With a range of 23 to 79, age averaged roughly 61 years, and around 83% were male.

Study outcomes and limitations: Low normalized T-cell clonal expansion also characterized some of the nonresponders.

This sequence was found in an adult with an advanced solid tumor such as melanoma, head and neck, liver or kidney cancer. The sequenced sample was CD4+ or CD8+ T cells sorted from blood, obtained in a trial of the OX40 agonist ivuxolimab. V gene TRBV9 combines with J gene TRBJ2-7; no definite D call. The DNA for the CDR3 is TGTGCCAGCAGCGGACAAGAGGTCGAGCAGTACTTC. It specifies CASSGQEVEQYF.